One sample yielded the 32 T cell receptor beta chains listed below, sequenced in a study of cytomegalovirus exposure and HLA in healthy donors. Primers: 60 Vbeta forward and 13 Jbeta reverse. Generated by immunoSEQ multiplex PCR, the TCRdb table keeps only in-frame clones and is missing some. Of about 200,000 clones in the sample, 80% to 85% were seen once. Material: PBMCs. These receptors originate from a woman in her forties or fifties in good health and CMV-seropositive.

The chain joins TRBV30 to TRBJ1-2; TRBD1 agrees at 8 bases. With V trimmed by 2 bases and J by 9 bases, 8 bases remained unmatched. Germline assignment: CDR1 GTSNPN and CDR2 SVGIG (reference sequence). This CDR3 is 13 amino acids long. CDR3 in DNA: TGTGCCTGGAGTATTGAGGACAGGGTCAGCTACACCTTC. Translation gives CAWSIEDRVSYTF.

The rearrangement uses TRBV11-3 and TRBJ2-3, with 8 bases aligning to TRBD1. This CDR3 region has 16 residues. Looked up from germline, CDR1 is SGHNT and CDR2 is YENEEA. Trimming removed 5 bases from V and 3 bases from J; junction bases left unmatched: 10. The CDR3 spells CASSQRQGAGTDTQYF. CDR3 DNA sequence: TGTGCCAGCAGCCAACGCCAGGGGGCAGGTACAGATACGCAGTATTTT.

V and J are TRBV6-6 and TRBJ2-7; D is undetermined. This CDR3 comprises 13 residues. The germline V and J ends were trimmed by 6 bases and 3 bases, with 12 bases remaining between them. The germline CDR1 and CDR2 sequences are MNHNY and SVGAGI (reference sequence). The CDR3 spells CASRPPTGYEQYF. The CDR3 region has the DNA TGTGCCAGCAGACCTCCGACTGGCTACGAGCAGTACTTC.

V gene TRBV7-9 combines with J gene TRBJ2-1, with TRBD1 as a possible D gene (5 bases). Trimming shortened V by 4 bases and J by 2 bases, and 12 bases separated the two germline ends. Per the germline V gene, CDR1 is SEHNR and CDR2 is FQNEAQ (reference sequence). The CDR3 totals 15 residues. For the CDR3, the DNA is TGTGCCAGCAGCTCCCAGGGTCCCACCTACAATGAGCAGTTCTTC. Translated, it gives CASSSQGPTYNEQFF.

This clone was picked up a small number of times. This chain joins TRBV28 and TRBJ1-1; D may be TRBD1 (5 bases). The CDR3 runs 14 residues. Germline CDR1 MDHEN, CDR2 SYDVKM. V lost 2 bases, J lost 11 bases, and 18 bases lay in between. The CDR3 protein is CASSLTAGGLGAFF. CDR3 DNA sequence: TGTGCCAGCAGTTTAACGGCCGGGGGATTGGGGGCTTTCTTT.

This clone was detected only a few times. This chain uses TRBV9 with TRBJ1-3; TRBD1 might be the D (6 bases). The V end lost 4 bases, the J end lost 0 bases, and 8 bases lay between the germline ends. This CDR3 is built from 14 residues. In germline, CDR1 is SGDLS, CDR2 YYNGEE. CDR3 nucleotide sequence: TGTGCCAGCAGCCGGGACACCTCTGGAAACACCATATATTTT. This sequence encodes CASSRDTSGNTIYF.

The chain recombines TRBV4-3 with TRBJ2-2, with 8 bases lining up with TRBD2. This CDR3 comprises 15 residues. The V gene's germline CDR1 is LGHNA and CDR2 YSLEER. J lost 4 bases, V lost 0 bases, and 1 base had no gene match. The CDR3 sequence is CASSQDAGGTGELFF. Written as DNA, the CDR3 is TGCGCCAGCAGCCAAGATGCGGGGGGCACCGGGGAGCTGTTTTTT.

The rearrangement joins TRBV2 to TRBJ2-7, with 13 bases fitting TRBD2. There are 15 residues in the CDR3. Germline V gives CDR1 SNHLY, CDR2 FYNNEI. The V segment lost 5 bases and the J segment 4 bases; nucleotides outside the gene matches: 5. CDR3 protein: CASSSGLAGVYEQYF. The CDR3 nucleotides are TGTGCCAGCAGTAGTGGACTAGCGGGAGTTTACGAGCAGTACTTC. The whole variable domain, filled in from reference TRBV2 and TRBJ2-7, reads EPEVTQTPSHQVTQMGQEVILRCVPISNHLYFYWYRQILGQKVEFLVSFYNNEISEKSEIFDDQFSVERPDGSNFTLKIRSTKLEDSAMYFCASSSGLAGVYEQYFGPGTRLTVT.

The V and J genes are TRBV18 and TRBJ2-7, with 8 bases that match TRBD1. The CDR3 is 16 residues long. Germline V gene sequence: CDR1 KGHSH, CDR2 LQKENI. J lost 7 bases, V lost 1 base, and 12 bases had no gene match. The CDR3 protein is CASSPQAQGASWEQYF. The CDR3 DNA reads TGTGCCAGCTCACCACAAGCCCAGGGGGCCTCTTGGGAGCAGTACTTC.

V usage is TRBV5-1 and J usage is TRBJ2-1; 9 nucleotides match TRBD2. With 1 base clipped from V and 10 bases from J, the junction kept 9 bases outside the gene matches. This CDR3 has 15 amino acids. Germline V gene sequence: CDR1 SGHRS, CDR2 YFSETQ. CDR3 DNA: TGCGCCAGCAGCTTGCTAGCGGGGCAAGGGGACGAGCAGTTCTTC. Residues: CASSLLAGQGDEQFF. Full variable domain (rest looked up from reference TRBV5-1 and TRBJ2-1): KAGVTQTPRYLIKTRGQQVTLSCSPISGHRSVSWYQQTPGQGLQFLFEYFSETQRNKGNFPGRFSGRQFSNSRSEMNVSTLELGDSALYLCASSLLAGQGDEQFFGPGTRLTVL.

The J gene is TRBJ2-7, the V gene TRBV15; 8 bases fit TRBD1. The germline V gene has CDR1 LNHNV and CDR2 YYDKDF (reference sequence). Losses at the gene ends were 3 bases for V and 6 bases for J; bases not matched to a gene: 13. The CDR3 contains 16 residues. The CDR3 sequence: CATSRVPGGIALEQYF. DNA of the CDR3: TGTGCCACCAGCAGGGTTCCAGGGGGCATCGCACTCGAGCAGTACTTC.

CDR3 amino acids: CASSQDRTHNEQFF. The CDR3 nucleotides are TGTGCCAGCAGCCAAGATAGGACTCACAATGAGCAGTTCTTC. This rearrangement joins TRBV4-2 to TRBJ2-1; tentatively, D is TRBD2 (5 bases). Per germline, CDR1 LGHNA and CDR2 YNFKEQ. V lost 0 bases, J lost 5 bases, and 8 bases lay in between. The CDR3 consists of 14 residues.

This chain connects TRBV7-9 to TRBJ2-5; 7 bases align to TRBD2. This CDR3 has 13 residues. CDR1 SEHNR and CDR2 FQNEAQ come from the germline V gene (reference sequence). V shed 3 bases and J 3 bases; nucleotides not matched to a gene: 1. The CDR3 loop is CASSFGGKETQYF. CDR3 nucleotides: TGTGCCAGCAGCTTCGGGGGGAAAGAGACCCAGTACTTC.

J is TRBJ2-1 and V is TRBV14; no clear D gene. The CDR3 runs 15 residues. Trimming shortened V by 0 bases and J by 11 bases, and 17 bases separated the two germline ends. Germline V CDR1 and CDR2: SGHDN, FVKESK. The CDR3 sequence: CASSQDAVRTMKQFF. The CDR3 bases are TGTGCCAGCAGCCAAGACGCGGTCCGAACAATGAAGCAGTTCTTC.

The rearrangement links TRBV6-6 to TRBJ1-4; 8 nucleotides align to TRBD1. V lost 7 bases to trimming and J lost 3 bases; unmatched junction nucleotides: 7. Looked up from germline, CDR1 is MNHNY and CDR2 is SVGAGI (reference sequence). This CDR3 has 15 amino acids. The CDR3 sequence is CASTRQGAANEKLFF. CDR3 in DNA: TGTGCCAGCACCCGGCAGGGGGCAGCTAATGAAAAACTGTTTTTT.

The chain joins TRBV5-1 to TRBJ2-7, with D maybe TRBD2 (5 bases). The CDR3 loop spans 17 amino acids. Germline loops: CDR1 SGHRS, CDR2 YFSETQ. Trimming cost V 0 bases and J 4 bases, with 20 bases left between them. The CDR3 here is CASSLDRGRSVVYEQYF. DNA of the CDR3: TGCGCCAGCAGCTTGGACCGAGGGCGGAGCGTAGTGTACGAGCAGTACTTC.

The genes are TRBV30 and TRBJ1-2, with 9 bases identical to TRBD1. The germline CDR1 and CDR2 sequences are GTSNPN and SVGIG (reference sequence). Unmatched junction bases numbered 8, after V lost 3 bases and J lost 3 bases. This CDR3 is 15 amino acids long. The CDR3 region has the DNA TGTGCCTGGAGACACTACAGGGGGCAGGACTATGGCTACACCTTC. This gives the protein CAWRHYRGQDYGYTF. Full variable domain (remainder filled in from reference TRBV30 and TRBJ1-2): SQTIHQWPATLVQPVGSPLSLECTVEGTSNPNLYWYRQAAGRGLQLLFYSVGIGQISSEVPQNLSASRPQDRQFILSSKKLLLSDSGFYLCAWRHYRGQDYGYTFGSGTRLTVV.

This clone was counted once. The CDR3 sequence is CASSLWTSGGNNEQFF. The CDR3 nucleotides read TGTGCCAGCAGCCTTTGGACTAGCGGGGGGAACAATGAGCAGTTCTTC. This rearrangement joins TRBV7-2 to TRBJ2-1; 14 nucleotides agree with TRBD2. The junction had 5 bases not matched to a gene; V was cut back by 5 bases and J by 5 bases. From germline, CDR1 is SGHTA and CDR2 FQGNSA. The CDR3 covers 16 residues.

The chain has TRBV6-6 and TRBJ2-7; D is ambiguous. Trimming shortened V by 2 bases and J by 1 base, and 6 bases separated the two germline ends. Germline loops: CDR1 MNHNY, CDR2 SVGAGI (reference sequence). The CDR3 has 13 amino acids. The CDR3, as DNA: TGTGCCAGCAGTTACGCCCTATCCTACGAGCAGTACTTC. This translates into CASSYALSYEQYF.

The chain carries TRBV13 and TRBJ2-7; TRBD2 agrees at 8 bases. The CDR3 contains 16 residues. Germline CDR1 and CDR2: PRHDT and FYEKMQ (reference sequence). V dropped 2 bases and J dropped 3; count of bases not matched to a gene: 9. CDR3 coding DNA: TGTGCCAGCAGCTTAAGACCCCGGGGGGGCAACTACGAGCAGTACTTC. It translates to CASSLRPRGGNYEQYF.

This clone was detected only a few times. This chain's CDR3 is CASRETGFYEQYF. DNA for the CDR3: TGTGCCAGCAGGGAGACAGGGTTCTACGAGCAGTACTTC. The rearrangement links TRBV27 to TRBJ2-7; 7 bases are a match to TRBD1. Germline loops: CDR1 MNHEY, CDR2 SMNVEV (reference sequence). CDR3 length: 13 amino acids. V lost 6 bases, J lost 3 bases, and 5 bases stayed unmatched.

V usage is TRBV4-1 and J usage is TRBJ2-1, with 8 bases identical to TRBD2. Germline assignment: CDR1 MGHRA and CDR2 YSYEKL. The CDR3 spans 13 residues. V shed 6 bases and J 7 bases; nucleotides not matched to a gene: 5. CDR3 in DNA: TGCGCCAGCAGTGGACTAGCTGGGAATGAGCAGTTCTTC. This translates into CASSGLAGNEQFF.

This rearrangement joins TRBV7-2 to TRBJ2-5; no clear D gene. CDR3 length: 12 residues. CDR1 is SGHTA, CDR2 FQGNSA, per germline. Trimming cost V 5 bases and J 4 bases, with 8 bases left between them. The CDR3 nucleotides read TGTGCCAGCAGCCTGCTCGGAGAGACCCAGTACTTC. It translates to CASSLLGETQYF.

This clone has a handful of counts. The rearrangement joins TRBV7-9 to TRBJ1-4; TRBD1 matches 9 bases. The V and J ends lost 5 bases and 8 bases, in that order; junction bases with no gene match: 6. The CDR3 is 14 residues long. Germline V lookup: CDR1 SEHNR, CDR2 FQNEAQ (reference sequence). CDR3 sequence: CASSRDRVGEKLFF. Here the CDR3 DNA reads TGTGCCAGCAGCCGGGACAGGGTCGGAGAAAAACTGTTTTTT.

The CDR3 loop reads CASSLEATSYEQYF. CDR3 nucleotide sequence: TGTGCCAGCAGTTTAGAGGCTACCTCCTACGAGCAGTACTTC. This chain links TRBV28 with TRBJ2-7; D unresolved. CDR3 size: 14 residues. Per the germline V gene, CDR1 is MDHEN and CDR2 is SYDVKM. Trimming pared 2 bases from V and 0 bases from J, leaving 8 bases between. The full variable domain, in which reference TRBV28 and TRBJ2-7 provide the parts outside the CDR3, is DVKVTQSSRYLVKRTGEKVFLECVQDMDHENMFWYRQDPGLGLRLIYFSYDVKMKEKGDIPEGYSVSREKKERFSLILESASTNQTSMYLCASSLEATSYEQYFGPGTRLTVT.

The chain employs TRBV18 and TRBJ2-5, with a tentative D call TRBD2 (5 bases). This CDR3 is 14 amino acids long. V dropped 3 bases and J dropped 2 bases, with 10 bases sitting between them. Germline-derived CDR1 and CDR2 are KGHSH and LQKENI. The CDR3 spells CASSPGDRQETQYF. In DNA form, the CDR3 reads TGTGCCAGCTCACCGGGAGACCGGCAAGAGACCCAGTACTTC. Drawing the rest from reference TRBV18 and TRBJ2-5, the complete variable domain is NAGVMQNPRHLVRRRGQEARLRCSPMKGHSHVYWYRQLPEEGLKFMVYLQKENIIDESGMPKERFSAEFPKEGPSILRIQQVVRGDSAAYFCASSPGDRQETQYFGPGTRLLVL.

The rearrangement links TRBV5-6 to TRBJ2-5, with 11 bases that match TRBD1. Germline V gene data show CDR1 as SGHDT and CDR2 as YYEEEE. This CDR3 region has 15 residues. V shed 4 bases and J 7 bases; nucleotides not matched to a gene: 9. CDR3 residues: CASSPGTGGWGTQYF. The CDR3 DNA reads TGTGCCAGCAGCCCTGGGACAGGGGGTTGGGGGACCCAGTACTTC. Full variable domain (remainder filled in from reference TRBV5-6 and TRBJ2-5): DAGVTQSPTHLIKTRGQQVTLRCSPKSGHDTVSWYQQALGQGPQFIFQYYEEEERQRGNFPDRFSGHQFPNYSSELNVNALLLGDSALYLCASSPGTGGWGTQYFGPGTRLLVL.

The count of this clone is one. The CDR3 is CASSLSTAQLSYEQYF. CDR3 DNA: TGTGCCAGCAGTTTATCCACAGCCCAACTCTCCTACGAGCAGTACTTC. The V call is TRBV27, the J call TRBJ2-7, with D unresolved. The V and J ends lost 0 bases and 0 bases respectively, with 12 bases between them. There are 16 residues in the CDR3. Looked up from germline, CDR1 is MNHEY and CDR2 is SMNVEV (reference sequence).

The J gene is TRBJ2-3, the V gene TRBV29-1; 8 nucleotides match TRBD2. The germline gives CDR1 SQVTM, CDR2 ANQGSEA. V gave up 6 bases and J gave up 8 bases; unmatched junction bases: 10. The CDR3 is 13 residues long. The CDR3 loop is CSVDLSGIGTQYF. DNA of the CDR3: TGCAGCGTGGATCTTAGCGGGATTGGTACGCAGTATTTT.

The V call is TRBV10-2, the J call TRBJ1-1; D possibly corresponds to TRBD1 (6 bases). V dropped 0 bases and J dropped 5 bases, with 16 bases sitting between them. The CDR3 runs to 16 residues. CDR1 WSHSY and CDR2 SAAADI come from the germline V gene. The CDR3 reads CASSESGSVGTTEAFF. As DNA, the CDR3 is TGCGCCAGCAGTGAGTCAGGAAGCGTGGGGACAACTGAAGCTTTCTTT.

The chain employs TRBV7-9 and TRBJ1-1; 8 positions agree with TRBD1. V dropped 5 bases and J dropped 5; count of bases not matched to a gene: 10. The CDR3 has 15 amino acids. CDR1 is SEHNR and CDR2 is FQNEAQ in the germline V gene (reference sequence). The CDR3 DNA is TGTGCCAGCAGCCGGGGTCAGGGGGCCGTGACTGAAGCTTTCTTT. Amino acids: CASSRGQGAVTEAFF.

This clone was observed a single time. The CDR3: CASSPDSSDTQYF. The DNA of the CDR3 is TGTGCCAGCTCACCCGACAGTTCAGATACGCAGTATTTT. This sequence joins TRBV18 and TRBJ2-3; the D gene is possibly TRBD1 (5 bases). Trimming stripped 3 bases from V and 4 bases from J, with 8 bases between. The germline V gene has CDR1 KGHSH and CDR2 LQKENI. This CDR3 region has 13 residues.